This section outlines one TCR beta chain sequence together with its context. The data originate from a study of shared T cell receptors in the human thymus. The V end was cut by 2 bases, the J end by 5 bases, with 16 bases between. Germline lookup yields CDR1 SGHNT and CDR2 YYREEE (reference sequence). The CDR3 has 15 residues. Using immunoSEQ multiplex PCR, the repertoire was profiled, and TCRdb retains in-frame clones only, with some absent. The table lists hundreds of thousands of clones, 80% to 90% of them singletons. These data were likewise used in another study, on human thymus T cells. From that study: Resections from corrective heart surgery supplied the thymus tissue.

This clonotype was obtained from a girl under three years old with a congenital heart defect. The genes are TRBV5-4 and TRBJ1-2, with a tentative D call TRBD1 (5 bases). The sample was thymocytes. CDR3 residues: CASSLNKGRVYGYTF. The CDR3, as DNA: TGTGCCAGCAGCTTAAACAAGGGGCGCGTTTATGGCTACACCTTC.